A single sample gave rise to the 17 T cell receptor beta chains below, sequenced in a study of cytomegalovirus exposure and HLA in healthy donors. A multiplex PCR was run with 60 Vbeta primers and 13 Jbeta primers. Only in-frame clones appear in the TCRdb table, and some are missing; sequencing was by immunoSEQ multiplex PCR. This table holds some 180,000 clones, 70% to 80% found once. Specimen: PBMCs. The receptor set was obtained from a woman aged 55 to 70 in good health and CMV-seropositive.

V is TRBV7-9 and J is TRBJ2-3; D possibly corresponds to TRBD2 (5 bases). This CDR3 region has 16 residues. V shed 0 bases and J shed 1 base, with 11 bases lying between them. Germline CDR1 and CDR2: SEHNR and FQNEAQ (reference sequence). The CDR3 region is CASSLAWRNGTDTQYF. In DNA form, the CDR3 reads TGTGCCAGCAGCTTAGCGTGGAGGAACGGCACAGATACGCAGTATTTT.

The chain has TRBV9 and TRBJ2-5; D perhaps matches TRBD2 (7 bases). This CDR3 has 14 residues. Germline CDR1 reads SGDLS; CDR2 reads YYNGEE. V dropped 2 bases and J dropped 5 bases, with 13 bases sitting between them. Written as DNA, the CDR3 is TGTGCCAGCAGCGTGACCAGGGGAGGGGAGACCCAGTACTTC. Translated, it gives CASSVTRGGETQYF.

This clone was counted once. This chain joins TRBV30 and TRBJ2-2; 15 positions match TRBD2. The CDR3 totals 16 residues. CDR1 is GTSNPN, CDR2 SVGIG, per germline (reference sequence). J gave up 0 bases and V 8 bases, and 4 bases lay outside the gene matches. The chain's CDR3 is CARTSGGASNTGELFF. DNA for the CDR3: TGTGCCCGGACTAGCGGGGGGGCCTCGAACACCGGGGAGCTGTTTTTT.

V usage is TRBV27 and J usage is TRBJ2-7; D ambiguous. V was clipped by 3 bases and J by 3 bases, with 9 bases between them. The CDR3 length is 13 residues. Germline V lookup: CDR1 MNHEY, CDR2 SMNVEV (reference sequence). CDR3: CASSFKAFYEQYF. The CDR3 DNA sequence: TGTGCCAGCAGTTTTAAAGCCTTCTACGAGCAGTACTTC.

The genes are TRBV6-5 and TRBJ2-5; 10 bases map to TRBD2. The CDR3 totals 16 residues. V was pared by 0 bases and J by 5 bases, with 6 bases of the junction left unmatched. In germline, CDR1 is MNHEY, CDR2 SVGAGI. CDR3 residues: CASSYSQREGRETQYF. CDR3 sequence (DNA): TGTGCCAGCAGTTACTCCCAGCGGGAGGGTCGGGAGACCCAGTACTTC.

This rearrangement joins TRBV19 to TRBJ1-5, with D uncertain. The CDR3 is 13 residues long. Per the germline V gene, CDR1 is LNHDA and CDR2 is SQIVND (reference sequence). V dropped 4 bases and J dropped 3 bases, with 7 bases sitting between them. The DNA for the CDR3 is TGTGCCAGTAGTAGTCAAATCAATCAGCCCCAGCATTTT. As protein: CASSSQINQPQHF.

This clone was picked up one time. The J gene is TRBJ1-2, the V gene TRBV30, with no clear D. The CDR3 spans 13 residues. V was trimmed by 1 base and J by 5 bases, leaving 11 bases between them. Germline CDR1 GTSNPN, CDR2 SVGIG (reference sequence). This CDR3 reads CAWSEIPRYGYTF. The DNA for the CDR3 is TGTGCCTGGAGTGAAATCCCGAGGTATGGCTACACCTTC.

The chain links TRBV5-4 to TRBJ2-5; possible D gene TRBD1, 6 bases. Trimming shortened V by 2 bases and J by 1 base, and 12 bases separated the two germline ends. From germline, CDR1 is SGHNT and CDR2 YYREEE (reference sequence). CDR3 length: 15 amino acids. The CDR3 region is CASSLPGTFQETQYF. CDR3 nucleotides: TGTGCCAGCAGCTTACCCGGGACATTCCAAGAGACCCAGTACTTC.

J is TRBJ2-7 and V is TRBV28, with a tentative D call TRBD2 (5 bases). In germline, CDR1 is MDHEN, CDR2 SYDVKM. Between the trimmed V and J ends, which lost 6 bases and 5 bases, there was a span of 14 bases. This CDR3 spans 13 amino acids. CDR3 DNA sequence: TGTGCCAGCAGGCCCCGGGGTGATCACGAGCAGTACTTC. This translates into CASRPRGDHEQYF.

The chain uses TRBV19 and TRBJ1-6, with D unclear. The germline gives CDR1 LNHDA, CDR2 SQIVND (reference sequence). V was shortened by 3 bases and J by 10 bases, with 13 bases between the two germline ends. This CDR3 is 14 amino acids long. The CDR3 nucleotides read TGTGCCAGTAGTATGGGAGACCGCCGGTCACCCCTCCACTTT. It is translated as CASSMGDRRSPLHF. The full variable domain, rest sourced from reference TRBV19 and TRBJ1-6, is DGGITQSPKYLFRKEGQNVTLSCEQNLNHDAMYWYRQDPGQGLRLIYYSQIVNDFQKGDIAEGYSVSREKKESFPLTVTSAQKNPTAFYLCASSMGDRRSPLHFGNGTRLTVT.

This sequence joins TRBV19 and TRBJ2-1; a possible D gene is TRBD2 (6 bases). The CDR3 runs to 15 residues. The germline gives CDR1 LNHDA, CDR2 SQIVND (reference sequence). The V and J ends lost 6 bases and 2 bases respectively, with 14 bases between them. The CDR3 DNA is TGTGCCAGTAGCACGGGACTTCATGCCTACAATGAGCAGTTCTTC. It encodes CASSTGLHAYNEQFF.

This clone has more than one count but fewer than ten. The chain couples TRBV27 to TRBJ2-7, with D possibly TRBD2 on 5 matching bases. The CDR3 totals 16 residues. The V gene lost 2 bases and the J gene lost 5 bases, with 19 bases spanning the gap. Germline-derived CDR1 and CDR2 are MNHEY and SMNVEV (reference sequence). Here the CDR3 reads CASSLIRADGSDEQYF. DNA for the CDR3: TGTGCCAGCAGTTTAATCCGAGCTGATGGGAGCGACGAGCAGTACTTC.

V usage is TRBV14 and J usage is TRBJ2-1; D might be TRBD2 (5 bases). Germline V gives CDR1 SGHDN, CDR2 FVKESK. V lost 1 base, J lost 9 bases, and 10 bases lay in between. The CDR3 is 13 amino acids. The CDR3 reads CASSQVPRGEQFF. CDR3 in DNA: TGTGCCAGCAGCCAAGTTCCCCGGGGTGAGCAGTTCTTC. Full variable domain (rest looked up from reference TRBV14 and TRBJ2-1): EAGVTQFPSHSVIEKGQTVTLRCDPISGHDNLYWYRRVMGKEIKFLLHFVKESKQDESGMPNNRFLAERTGGTYSTLKVQPAELEDSGVYFCASSQVPRGEQFFGPGTRLTVL.

V usage is TRBV10-1 and J usage is TRBJ1-1; the D is unclear. Germline CDR1 is WNHNN and CDR2 is SYGVQD (reference sequence). This CDR3 contains 16 residues. Trimming removed 6 bases from V and 2 bases from J, with 19 bases in between. CDR3 nucleotides: TGCGCCAGCAGCAGGAGGGATGGGCGAGACAACACTGAAGCTTTCTTT. Protein product: CASSRRDGRDNTEAFF.

This rearrangement joins TRBV9 to TRBJ2-7, with D possibly TRBD2 on 7 matching bases. This CDR3 has 14 amino acids. The germline V and J ends were trimmed by 2 bases and 0 bases, with 9 bases remaining between them. From germline, CDR1 is SGDLS and CDR2 YYNGEE. CDR3 in amino acids: CASSVGGRSYEQYF. The CDR3 DNA reads TGTGCCAGCAGCGTGGGGGGGCGCTCCTACGAGCAGTACTTC.

The rearrangement uses TRBV28 and TRBJ2-2; D remains unclear. Germline V gene data show CDR1 as MDHEN and CDR2 as SYDVKM. The V gene lost 2 bases and the J gene lost 3 bases, with 10 bases spanning the gap. There are 15 residues in the CDR3. The CDR3 DNA is TGTGCCAGCAGTTTAAGGATGGGCTACACCGGGGAGCTGTTTTTT. Protein sequence: CASSLRMGYTGELFF.

The count of this clone is one. The chain uses TRBV7-9 and TRBJ1-4; perhaps TRBD1 as D (6 bases). This CDR3 is built from 14 residues. Germline CDR1 reads SEHNR; CDR2 reads FQNEAQ (reference sequence). The V gene lost 2 bases and the J gene lost 8 bases, with 12 bases spanning the gap. The CDR3 DNA is TGTGCCAGCAGCTTAAGGGACACCATCGAAAAACTGTTTTTT. Its protein product is CASSLRDTIEKLFF.